This section outlines one T cell receptor (beta chain) sequence together with its context. These data are taken from a study of T-cell reconstitution after alpha-beta-depleted transplantation in children. The CDR3 loop spans 13 amino acids. The ends were cut back, 7 bases at V and 4 bases at J, with 13 bases in the middle. Germline loops: CDR1 MNHNS, CDR2 SASEGT. Researchers prepared the TCRbeta library using unique molecular identifiers, the study reports. TCRdb re-analysed the PCR reads in MiXCR, keeping a single row per CDR3 protein. The sample includes 350,000 to 500,000 distinct CDR3 sequences, 43% of them seen just once.

The TCR sequence derives from a girl aged 2-9 years with aplastic anemia, due to receive a stem cell transplant. The input for sequencing was PBMCs, taken before TCRalphabeta/CD19-depleted stem cell transplant. The chain couples TRBV6-1 to TRBJ1-1; D is unresolved. The CDR3 DNA reads TGTGCCAGCACCGAAGGTGGAGGCACTGAAGCTTTCTTT. Amino acids: CASTEGGGTEAFF.